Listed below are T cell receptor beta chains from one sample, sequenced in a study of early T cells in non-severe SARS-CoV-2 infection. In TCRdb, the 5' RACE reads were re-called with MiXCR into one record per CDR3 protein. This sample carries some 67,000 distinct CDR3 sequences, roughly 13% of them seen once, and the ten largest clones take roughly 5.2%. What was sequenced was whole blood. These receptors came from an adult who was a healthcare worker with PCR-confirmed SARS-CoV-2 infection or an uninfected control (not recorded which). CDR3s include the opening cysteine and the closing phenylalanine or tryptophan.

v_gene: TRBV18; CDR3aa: CATAGGANTGELFF
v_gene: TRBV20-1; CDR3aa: CSARDRQGKETQYF
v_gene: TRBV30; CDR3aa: CAWSTRDGF
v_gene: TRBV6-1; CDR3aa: CASHGLARSSYNEQFF
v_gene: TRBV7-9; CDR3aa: CASSARASVYNEQFF
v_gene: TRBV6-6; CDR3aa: CASSTDRGSNQPQHF
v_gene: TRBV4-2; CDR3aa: CASSQGPLGQGGQPQHF
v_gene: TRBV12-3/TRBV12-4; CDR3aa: CASSMKRGTGELFF
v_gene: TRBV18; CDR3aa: CASSPAGARQPQHF
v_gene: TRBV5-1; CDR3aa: CASSLGGPPTGELFF
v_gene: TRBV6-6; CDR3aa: CASSYGGSRNTEAFF
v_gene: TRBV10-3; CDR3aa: CAISEVGNYNEQFF
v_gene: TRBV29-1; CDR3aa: CSGKGQNTGELFF
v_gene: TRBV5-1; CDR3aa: CASSLLGGNEQFF
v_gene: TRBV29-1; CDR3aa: CSVTGLAGFDEQFF
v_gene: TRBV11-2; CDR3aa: CASSRGLMGTEAFF
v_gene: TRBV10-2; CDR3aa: CASSDGSPDTQYF
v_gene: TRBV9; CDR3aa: CASSVGDRAFPLHF
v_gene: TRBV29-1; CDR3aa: CSVPGLAGDTQYF
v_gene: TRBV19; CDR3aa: CASSRLENEQFF
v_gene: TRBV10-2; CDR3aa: CASSRADTQYF
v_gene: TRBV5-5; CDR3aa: CASSPRTRTEQFF
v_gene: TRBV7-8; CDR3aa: CASSSPSGRAADTQYF
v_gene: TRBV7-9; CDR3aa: CASSRTGSSYEQYF
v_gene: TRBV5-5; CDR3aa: CASGLGSDSPLHF
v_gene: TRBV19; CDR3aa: CASSIGEGANEQFF
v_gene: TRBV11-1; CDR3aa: CASSLLGLGQNYEQYF
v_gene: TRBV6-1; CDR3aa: CASEGQGATGELFF
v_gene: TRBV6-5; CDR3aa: CASSYPSGDQPQHF
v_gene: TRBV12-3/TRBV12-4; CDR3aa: CASSLVAGVISTDTQYF
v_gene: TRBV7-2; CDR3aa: CASSPYGNEQFF
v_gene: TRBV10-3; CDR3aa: CASLAGEYNEQFF
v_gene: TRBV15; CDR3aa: CATSRDQLGTEAFF
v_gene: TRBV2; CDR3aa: CASSERETQYF
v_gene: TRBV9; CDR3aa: CASSVTSGRETQYF
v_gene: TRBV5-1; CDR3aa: CASSTGQRKQFF
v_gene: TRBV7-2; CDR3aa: CASSLAGGGQGNGYTF
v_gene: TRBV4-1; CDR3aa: CASSHQVGRRTGANVLTF
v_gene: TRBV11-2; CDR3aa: CASSPLAGRETQYF
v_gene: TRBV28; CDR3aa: CASSLGTGYEQYF
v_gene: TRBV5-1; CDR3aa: CASSLLGLEADTQYF
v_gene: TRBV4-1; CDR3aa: CASSQEGQETQYF
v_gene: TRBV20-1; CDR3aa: CSARGDATWTQYF
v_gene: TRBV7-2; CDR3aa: CASSSAGGRGDTQYF
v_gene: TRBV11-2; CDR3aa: CASSPGIDTGELFF
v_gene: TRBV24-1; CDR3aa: CATSDPLALNTDTQYF
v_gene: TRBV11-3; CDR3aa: CASSDPGQVDTQYF
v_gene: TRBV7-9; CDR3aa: CASTPYVPGTEKLFF
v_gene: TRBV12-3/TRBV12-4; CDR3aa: CASSFWQQGEQYF
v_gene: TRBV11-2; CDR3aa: CASSEGRSSGNTIYF
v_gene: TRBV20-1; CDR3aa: CSTHVGGYNEQFF
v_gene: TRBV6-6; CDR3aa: CASSYSFFTDTQYF
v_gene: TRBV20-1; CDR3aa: CSARDPRGGLNTEAFF